This T cell receptor (beta chain) came from a study of shared clonotypes between healthy human individuals. Study context: Participating donors consisted of two women and a few men aged 18 to 49. Whole-study findings and limits: Non-shared clonotypes showed lower generation probabilities than clonotypes common to all four donors. Some naive CD4 clonotypes, roughly 4.8%, turned up in common across several donors.

The method was immunoSEQ multiplex PCR; TCRdb's version includes in-frame clones alone and lacks a portion of them. Seen here are about 2.1 million clones, roughly 91% observed once, and the top ten hold under 2%. V shed 2 bases, J shed 3 bases, and the junction held 6 bases outside the gene matches. The CDR3 consists of 16 residues. Germline lookup yields CDR1 MNHNS and CDR2 SASEGT. Notes on this clone: Its antigen is undetermined.

Positive CCR7 selection of CD45RO-negative cells yielded the naive CD8 cells, and terminally differentiated effector memory CD45RA+ cells were excluded. Specimen: naive CD8+ T cells from PBMCs. The V gene is TRBV6-1, the J gene TRBJ2-1; 8 bases agree with TRBD2. The TCR was taken from a man in his late teens or twenties in good health. Some clones in this sample may be carry-over from other donors' samples. In DNA, the CDR3 is TGTGCCAGCAGTGAAACACTAGCGGCCCTCTACAATGAGCAGTTCTTC. Encoded protein: CASSETLAALYNEQFF.